A selection of T cell receptor beta chains follows, all from one sample in a study of T-cell memory formation after mild COVID-19. From the 5' RACE reads, TCRdb called clonotypes with MiXCR, one entry per CDR3 protein. The table has about 430,000 distinct CDR3 sequences, around 24% seen once. Source material: PBMCs or a T cell subset sorted from them (not recorded which). These receptors were collected from an adult woman who had mild COVID-19 (a few samples of this study predate the infection). Cell type and time point are not known. Both conserved end residues are part of each CDR3. Clone sizes are given selectively: once, few, many, or a class where the clone is expanded.

CDR3 protein: CASSIREGSETQYF
V gene: TRBV11-3
clone size: NA

CDR3 protein: CASSLVGNEQYF
V gene: TRBV7-9
clone size: many

CDR3 protein: CAWRTGPNTEAFF
V gene: TRBV30
clone size: few

CDR3 protein: CASSPPPGDNYGYTF
V gene: TRBV7-7
clone size: few

CDR3 protein: CASSHPTTGLNTEAFF
V gene: TRBV3-1
clone size: NA

CDR3 protein: CATSDFRVQWEQFF
V gene: TRBV24-1
clone size: NA

CDR3 protein: CASSLVQGYTEAFF
V gene: TRBV7-9
clone size: few

CDR3 protein: CASSTQGGRRVSEQFF
V gene: TRBV12-3/TRBV12-4
clone size: few

CDR3 protein: CSAETSGNEQFF
V gene: TRBV29-1
clone size: NA

CDR3 protein: CATSDLPAEGYTF
V gene: TRBV24-1
clone size: NA

CDR3 protein: CASSYDGGFTGELFF
V gene: TRBV6-5
clone size: few

CDR3 protein: CSVEVIGGSAEAFF
V gene: TRBV29-1
clone size: few

CDR3 protein: CASSRVPGGLDEQYF
V gene: TRBV4-1
clone size: few

CDR3 protein: CASSPWTDSNEKLFF
V gene: TRBV5-1
clone size: many

CDR3 protein: CASSSNNSPLHF
V gene: TRBV5-1
clone size: few

CDR3 protein: CSARSGTGDLEQYF
V gene: TRBV20-1
clone size: NA

CDR3 protein: CASSPMVISGGASEQYF
V gene: TRBV18
clone size: NA

CDR3 protein: CASSRRRQETQYF
V gene: TRBV25-1
clone size: many

CDR3 protein: CASSTTGTGATYEQYF
V gene: TRBV19
clone size: NA

CDR3 protein: CASSRGTSGGEGETQYF
V gene: TRBV4-1
clone size: few

CDR3 protein: CASSHIDRDDTEAFF
V gene: TRBV4-2
clone size: NA

CDR3 protein: CASSHGTLSYEQYF
V gene: TRBV4-1
clone size: NA

CDR3 protein: CASSQDKGSGADTQYF
V gene: TRBV4-2
clone size: NA

CDR3 protein: CASSKGGRALRGYTF
V gene: TRBV21-1
clone size: NA

CDR3 protein: CASRIGRAPETQYF
V gene: TRBV7-2
clone size: NA

CDR3 protein: CASSLDRAAYGYTF
V gene: TRBV7-8
clone size: NA

CDR3 protein: CASSFDRGQGGYTF
V gene: TRBV5-1
clone size: NA

CDR3 protein: CASSSGGAKNIQYF
V gene: TRBV12-3/TRBV12-4
clone size: few

CDR3 protein: CASSLGQWPYEQYF
V gene: TRBV14
clone size: NA

CDR3 protein: CASSPMDRGHEQYF
V gene: TRBV27
clone size: few

CDR3 protein: CASSLAYLRGGAFDEQYF
V gene: TRBV7-8
clone size: NA

CDR3 protein: CASSSYPQGQAETQYF
V gene: TRBV7-6
clone size: NA

CDR3 protein: CASSPDRRANQPQHF
V gene: TRBV12-3/TRBV12-4
clone size: NA

CDR3 protein: CASSPVLAGAVSTDTQYF
V gene: TRBV3-1
clone size: NA

CDR3 protein: CASSSVQGQGADTEAFF
V gene: TRBV12-3/TRBV12-4
clone size: NA

CDR3 protein: CASSGDLANPKTQYF
V gene: TRBV25-1
clone size: few

CDR3 protein: CAWRWDSYEQYF
V gene: TRBV30
clone size: NA

CDR3 protein: CSARVWGDLDEQYF
V gene: TRBV20-1
clone size: NA

CDR3 protein: CASSFKQGLSYEQYF
V gene: TRBV6-2/TRBV6-3
clone size: NA

CDR3 protein: CASSVPLGGEYGYTF
V gene: TRBV9
clone size: few

CDR3 protein: CASSFGPGVNQPQHF
V gene: TRBV7-2
clone size: NA

CDR3 protein: CASSPGGRRYTEAFF
V gene: TRBV18
clone size: few

CDR3 protein: CASSRKVPYNEQFF
V gene: TRBV12-3/TRBV12-4
clone size: NA

CDR3 protein: CATSRGRGAGYNEQFF
V gene: TRBV15
clone size: NA

CDR3 protein: CASSQEFPGHMNTGELFF
V gene: TRBV4-3
clone size: once

CDR3 protein: CASSETPFGGRQGTNTEAFF
V gene: TRBV2
clone size: few

CDR3 protein: CASSLRGLGTEAFF
V gene: TRBV2
clone size: few

CDR3 protein: CASSPGPPGTEAFF
V gene: TRBV12-3/TRBV12-4
clone size: NA

CDR3 protein: CASSQILQGGHNSPLHF
V gene: TRBV5-4
clone size: few

CDR3 protein: CASSANRDRSYNEQFF
V gene: TRBV5-4
clone size: NA